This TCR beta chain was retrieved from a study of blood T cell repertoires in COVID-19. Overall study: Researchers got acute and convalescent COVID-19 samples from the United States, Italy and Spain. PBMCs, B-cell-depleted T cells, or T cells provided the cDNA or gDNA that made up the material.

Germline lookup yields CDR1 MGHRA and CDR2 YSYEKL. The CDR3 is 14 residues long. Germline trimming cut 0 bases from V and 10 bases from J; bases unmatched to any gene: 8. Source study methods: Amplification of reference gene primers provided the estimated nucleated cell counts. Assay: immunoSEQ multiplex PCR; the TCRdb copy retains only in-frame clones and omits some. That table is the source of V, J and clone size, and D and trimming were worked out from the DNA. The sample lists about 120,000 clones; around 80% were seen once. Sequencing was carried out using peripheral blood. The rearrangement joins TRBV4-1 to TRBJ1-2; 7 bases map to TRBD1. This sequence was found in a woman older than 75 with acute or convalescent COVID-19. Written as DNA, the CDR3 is TGCGCCAGCAGCCAAGATCGGACAGGCTGGGACTACACCTTC. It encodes CASSQDRTGWDYTF.